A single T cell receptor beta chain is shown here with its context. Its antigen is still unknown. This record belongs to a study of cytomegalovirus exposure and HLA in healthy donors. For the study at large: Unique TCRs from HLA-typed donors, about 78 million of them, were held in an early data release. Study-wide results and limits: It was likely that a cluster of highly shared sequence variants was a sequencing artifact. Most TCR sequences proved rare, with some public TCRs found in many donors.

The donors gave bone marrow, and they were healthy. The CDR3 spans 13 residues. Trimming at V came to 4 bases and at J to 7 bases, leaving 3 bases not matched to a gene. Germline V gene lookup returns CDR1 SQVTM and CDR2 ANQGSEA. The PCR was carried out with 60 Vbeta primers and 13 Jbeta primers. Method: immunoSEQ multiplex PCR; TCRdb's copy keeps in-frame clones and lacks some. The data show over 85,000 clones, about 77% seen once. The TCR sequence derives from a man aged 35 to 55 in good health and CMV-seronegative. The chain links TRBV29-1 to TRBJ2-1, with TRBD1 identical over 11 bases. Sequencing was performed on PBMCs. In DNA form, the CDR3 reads TGCAGCGTTGTTGGACAGGGGGCGAATGAGCAGTTCTTC. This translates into CSVVGQGANEQFF.